Below are 13 T cell receptor beta chains sequenced from a single sample in a study of T cells in Graves' hyperthyroidism and ophthalmopathy. Template material for amplifying TCR beta CDR3 regions consisted of RNA transcripts. Carried out on the TCR CDR3, a first-round RT-PCR used the HTBI primer set. TCRdb fed the multiplex PCR reads into MiXCR, producing one record per CDR3 protein. The repertoire includes about 560,000 distinct CDR3 sequences, 16% of them detected once, and 18% sits in the top ten. Sequencing input: blood. The receptor source for this set is a woman between 18 and 29 years old with Graves' hyperthyroidism.

The chain joins TRBV5-4 to TRBJ2-3; perhaps TRBD2 as D (6 bases). This CDR3 has 15 residues. Germline-derived CDR1 and CDR2 are SGHNT and YYREEE (reference sequence). The V end lost 4 bases, the J end lost 2 bases, and 14 bases lay between the germline ends. CDR3 nucleotide sequence: TGTGCCAGCAGCCACAGAAGGGACTTCACAGATACGCAGTATTTT. It codes for CASSHRRDFTDTQYF.

This clonotype was picked up a small number of times. The chain links TRBV19 to TRBJ1-2, with 9 bases matching TRBD1. V was pared by 5 bases and J by 1 base, with 5 bases of the junction left unmatched. The CDR3 is 15 amino acids. Germline CDR1 reads LNHDA; CDR2 reads SQIVND (reference sequence). CDR3 region: CASSSGTGFNYGYTF. The CDR3 bases are TGTGCCAGTAGTTCCGGGACAGGGTTTAACTATGGCTACACCTTC.

The chain's CDR3 is CASSNLRRSPYGYTF. CDR3 coding DNA: TGTGCCAGTAGTAATCTCAGGCGGAGTCCCTATGGCTACACCTTC. J is TRBJ1-2 and V is TRBV19; unclear D gene. The CDR3 is 15 residues long. V lost 4 bases and J 4 bases, leaving 16 bases between the germline ends. Germline assignment: CDR1 LNHDA and CDR2 SQIVND (reference sequence).

Ten or more counts support this clonotype. The gene calls are TRBV7-2 and TRBJ2-7; 8 bases line up with TRBD1. The CDR3 runs to 15 residues. With 4 bases clipped from V and 3 bases from J, the junction kept 8 bases outside the gene matches. Germline assignment: CDR1 SGHTA and CDR2 FQGNSA. The CDR3 nucleotides are TGTGCCAGCAGCTCAACAGGGGGAAAACTCTACGAGCAGTACTTC. Translated, it gives CASSSTGGKLYEQYF.

V usage is TRBV7-9 and J usage is TRBJ2-3, with TRBD2 matching 12 bases. CDR1 SEHNR and CDR2 FQNEAQ come from the germline V gene (reference sequence). Unmatched junction bases numbered 21, after V lost 5 bases and J lost 0 bases. This CDR3 comprises 22 residues. CDR3 sequence (DNA): TGTGCCAGCAGCCTAAGTCCAGGGGATGTATGGCTAGCGGGAGGGAGCACAGATACGCAGTATTTT. This encodes CASSLSPGDVWLAGGSTDTQYF.

In this sample, this clonotype turned up a few times. The chain couples TRBV29-1 to TRBJ2-3, with D unclear. This CDR3 contains 13 residues. V gave up 8 bases and J gave up 4 bases, with 16 bases separating them. Germline V gene lookup returns CDR1 SQVTM and CDR2 ANQGSEA. The CDR3 coding sequence is TGCAGCCCCTTCTGCTTAGGATCAGATACGCAGTATTTT. Its translation: CSPFCLGSDTQYF.

This clonotype was picked up many times. At one end the junction does not follow the germline gene, possibly because of a read error. The V call is TRBV7-9, the J call TRBJ2-7, with TRBD2 as a possible D gene (5 bases). The CDR3 sequence is 12 residues long. The germline CDR1 and CDR2 sequences are SEHNR and FQNEAQ (reference sequence). CDR3 sequence: CASSLAVNEQYF. The CDR3 bases are TGTGCCAGCAGCCTAGCTGTGAACGAGCAGTACTTC.

This clonotype was recorded at least ten times. The chain recombines TRBV11-2 with TRBJ2-1, with D unclear. Trimming removed 1 base at V and 2 bases at J, with 15 bases between. The length of the CDR3 is 17 residues. Germline lookup yields CDR1 SGHAT and CDR2 FQNNGV. This CDR3 reads CASSLGRVPVPYNEQFF. The DNA of the CDR3 is TGTGCCAGCAGCTTAGGTCGGGTGCCTGTCCCCTACAATGAGCAGTTCTTC.

A note on this clonotype: A much more abundant neighbour one base away suggests this may be a read error. This chain connects TRBV3-1 to TRBJ1-2; no reliable D call. Trimming pared 7 bases from V and 2 bases from J, leaving 11 bases between. Germline CDR1 reads LGHDT; CDR2 reads YNNKEL (reference sequence). The CDR3 runs 13 residues. The CDR3 loop is CASTNRGNYGYTF. CDR3 DNA: TGTGCCAGCACCAACCGAGGGAACTATGGCTACACCTTC.

Comment on this clonotype: The junction and the germline gene differ at one end; a read error may be behind it. The V and J genes are TRBV20-1 and TRBJ2-4, with a weak D call TRBD2 (6 bases). The J call may be mistaken, given a closer DNA end match to TRBJ2-1. The CDR3 spans 14 residues. Germline V gene lookup returns CDR1 DFQATT and CDR2 SNEGSKA (reference sequence). The CDR3 coding sequence is TGCAGTGCGCTCACCGGGACTCGGGGCGATGATCAGTTCTTC. Its protein is CSALTGTRGDDQFF.

Worth noting for this clonotype: This may be a read error: a much more frequent sequence differs by one nucleotide. The gene calls are TRBV4-2 and TRBJ2-3, with D uncertain. The CDR3 loop spans 16 amino acids. From germline, CDR1 is LGHNA and CDR2 YNFKEQ. The CDR3 spells CASSQEGSLQADTHYF. CDR3 bases: TGTGCCAGCAGCCAAGAAGGGTCACTTCAGGCAGATACGCATTATTTT.

This clonotype was recorded many times. In DNA, the CDR3 is TGTGCCAGCAGCTTAGGCGTCGGATCCTACGAGCAGTACTTC. Amino acids: CASSLGVGSYEQYF. The V call is TRBV7-9, the J call TRBJ2-7, with unresolved D. The germline CDR1 and CDR2 sequences are SEHNR and FQNEAQ (reference sequence). Between the trimmed V and J ends, which lost 1 base and 1 base, there was a span of 8 bases. This CDR3 contains 14 residues.

This chain joins TRBV6-1 and TRBJ1-1; a weak D match, TRBD1 (6 bases). The germline gives CDR1 MNHNS, CDR2 SASEGT. The CDR3 length is 14 residues. The V and J ends lost 5 bases and 1 base respectively, with 11 bases between them. In DNA, the CDR3 is TGTGCCAGCAGTTATGAGGGACAGAACACTGAAGCTTTCTTT. It codes for CASSYEGQNTEAFF.